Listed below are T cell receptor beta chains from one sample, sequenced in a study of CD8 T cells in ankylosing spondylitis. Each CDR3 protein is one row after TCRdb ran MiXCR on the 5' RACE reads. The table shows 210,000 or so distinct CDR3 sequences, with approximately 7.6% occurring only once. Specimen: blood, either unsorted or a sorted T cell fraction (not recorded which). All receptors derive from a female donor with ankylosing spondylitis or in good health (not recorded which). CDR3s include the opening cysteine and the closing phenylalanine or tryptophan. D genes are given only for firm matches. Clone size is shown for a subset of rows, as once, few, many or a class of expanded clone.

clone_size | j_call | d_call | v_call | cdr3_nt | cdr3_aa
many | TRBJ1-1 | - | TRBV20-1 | TGCAGTGCTAGCCCCTCGGACACTGAAGCTTTCTTT | CSASPSDTEAFF
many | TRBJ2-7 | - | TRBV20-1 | TGCAGTGCTAGCCCTCCGCTAGACTCCTACGAGCAGTACTTC | CSASPPLDSYEQYF
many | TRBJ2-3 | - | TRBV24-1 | TGTGCCACCAGTGATGGGGGACAAGACGATACGCAGTATTTT | CATSDGGQDDTQYF
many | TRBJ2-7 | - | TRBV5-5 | TGTGCCAGCAGCTTGAACCTCGAGCAGTACTTC | CASSLNLEQYF
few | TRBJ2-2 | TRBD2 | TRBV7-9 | TGTGCCAGCAGCCGACCTAGCGGGAGGGATACCGGGGAGCTGTTTTTT | CASSRPSGRDTGELFF
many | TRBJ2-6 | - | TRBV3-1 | TGTGCCAGCAGCCAAGAGGCATCTGGGGCCAACGTCCTGACTTTC | CASSQEASGANVLTF
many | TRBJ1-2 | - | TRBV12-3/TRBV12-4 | TGTGCCAGCAGCGTAGGGGCCTATGGCTACACCTTC | CASSVGAYGYTF
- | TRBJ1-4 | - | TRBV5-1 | TGCGCCAGCAGCTTGGTGGCAGGGGATGAAAAACTGTTTTTT | CASSLVAGDEKLFF
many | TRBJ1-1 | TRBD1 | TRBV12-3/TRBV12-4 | TGTGCCAGCAGTCCCACAGGGGCGACTTTCTTT | CASSPTGATFF
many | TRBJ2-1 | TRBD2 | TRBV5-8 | TGTGCCAGCAGCTTGGGACTAGCGGGAGCGGCTGGTGAGCAGTTCTTC | CASSLGLAGAAGEQFF
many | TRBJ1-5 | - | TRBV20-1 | TGCAGTGCTAGAAGGGGAGGCGGCAATCAGCCCCAGCATTTT | CSARRGGGNQPQHF
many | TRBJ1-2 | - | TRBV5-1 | TGCGCCAGCAGCTTGGGGACAGTTAACTATGGCTACACCTTC | CASSLGTVNYGYTF